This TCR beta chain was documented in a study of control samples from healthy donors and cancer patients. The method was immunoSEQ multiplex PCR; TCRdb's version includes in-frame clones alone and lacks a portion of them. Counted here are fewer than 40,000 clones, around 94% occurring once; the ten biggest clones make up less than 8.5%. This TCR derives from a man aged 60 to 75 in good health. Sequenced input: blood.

The CDR3 protein is CASSSPEGGNYGYTF. The CDR3 nucleotides read TGTGCCAGCAGTTCCCCAGAGGGGGGTAACTATGGCTACACCTTC. The chain links TRBV9 to TRBJ1-2; D is perhaps TRBD1 (6 bases). Trimming removed 5 bases at V and 1 base at J, with 15 bases between. This CDR3 is built from 15 residues. In germline, CDR1 is SGDLS, CDR2 YYNGEE.